Shown below are 16 T cell receptor beta chains from a single sample sequenced in a study of blood T cell repertoires in COVID-19. Using immunoSEQ multiplex PCR, the repertoire was profiled, and TCRdb retains in-frame clones only, with some absent. Of a few hundred thousand clones in the sample, 80% were seen once. Sequencing used peripheral blood. These receptors originate from a human donor in a cohort sampled during active COVID-19.

This clone was seen ten or more times. The rearrangement links TRBV27 to TRBJ2-7; D perhaps matches TRBD2 (6 bases). CDR3 length: 14 residues. CDR1 is MNHEY and CDR2 is SMNVEV in the germline V gene (reference sequence). V was shortened by 6 bases and J by 4 bases, with 16 bases between the two germline ends. The chain's CDR3 is CASRRDGDQYEQYF. CDR3 nucleotides: TGTGCCAGCAGGCGGGACGGAGACCAATACGAGCAGTACTTC.

This chain links TRBV19 with TRBJ2-7; the match to TRBD2 covers 10 bases. The CDR3 totals 15 residues. The V and J ends lost 4 bases and 4 bases, in that order; junction bases with no gene match: 7. Germline V gene lookup returns CDR1 LNHDA and CDR2 SQIVND (reference sequence). As DNA, the CDR3 is TGTGCCAGTAGTACCGAGCGGGAGGGCCGGTACGAGCAGTACTTC. Its protein product is CASSTEREGRYEQYF.

The CDR3 DNA reads as TGTGCCAGCAGCTTCACGGGGTACGAGCAGTACTTC. Its protein product is CASSFTGYEQYF. J is TRBJ2-7 and V is TRBV7-8, with D perhaps matching TRBD2 (5 bases). Trimming removed 3 bases at V and 4 bases at J, with 7 bases between. Germline V gene data show CDR1 as SGHVS and CDR2 as FQNEAQ. CDR3 length: 12 residues. Full variable domain (outside the CDR3, taken from reference TRBV7-8 and TRBJ2-7): GAGVSQSPRYKVAKRGQDVALRCDPISGHVSLFWYQQALGQGPEFLTYFQNEAQLDKSGLPSDRFFAERPEGSVSTLKIQRTQQEDSAVYLCASSFTGYEQYFGPGTRLTVT.

The chain uses TRBV12-5 and TRBJ2-5, with TRBD1 matching over 8 bases. Germline lookup yields CDR1 LGHNT and CDR2 FRNRAP. This CDR3 comprises 15 residues. The V gene end was trimmed by 7 bases and the J gene end by 0 bases; junction bases not matched to a gene: 7. The CDR3 spells CASAGGQAYQETQYF. The CDR3 region has the DNA TGTGCTAGTGCCGGGGGACAGGCCTACCAAGAGACCCAGTACTTC.

The chain employs TRBV20-1 and TRBJ1-1; 10 bases map to TRBD1. Germline CDR1 reads DFQATT; CDR2 reads SNEGSKA (reference sequence). CDR3 length: 14 amino acids. Trimming removed 3 bases from V and 5 bases from J; junction bases left unmatched: 6. CDR3 sequence (DNA): TGCAGTGCTAGTAGAGACAGGGGGCGTACTGAAGCTTTCTTT. Translation: CSASRDRGRTEAFF.

The J gene is TRBJ2-3, the V gene TRBV7-3, with TRBD2 identical over 13 bases. The J segment lost 0 bases and the V segment lost 3 bases, leaving 6 bases of the junction unmatched. From germline, CDR1 is SGHTA and CDR2 FQGTGA. This CDR3 is 18 amino acids long. The CDR3 loop reads CASSFSGLAGTSTDTQYF. CDR3 sequence (DNA): TGTGCCAGCAGCTTTTCGGGACTAGCGGGGACTAGCACAGATACGCAGTATTTT.

The CDR3 coding sequence is TGTGCCAGCAGCCAAGTGGCTAGCATTCAGTACTTC. This translates into CASSQVASIQYF. This chain joins TRBV3-1 (or the pseudogene TRBV3-2) and TRBJ2-4; D unresolved. Trimming removed 1 base at V and 9 bases at J, with 7 bases between. Germline V gene data show CDR1 as LGHDT and CDR2 as YNNKEL (reference sequence). CDR3 length: 12 residues.

The V gene is TRBV5-4, the J gene TRBJ2-1, with TRBD2 matching over 8 bases. V shed 4 bases, J shed 0 bases, and the junction held 3 bases outside the gene matches. This CDR3 is built from 15 residues. CDR1 is SGHNT and CDR2 is YYREEE in the germline V gene (reference sequence). CDR3 sequence (DNA): TGTGCCAGCAGCGTCGGGACTAGCTCCTACAATGAGCAGTTCTTC. Protein: CASSVGTSSYNEQFF.

The chain links TRBV6-5 to TRBJ2-1; 9 nucleotides line up with TRBD2. Per germline, CDR1 MNHEY and CDR2 SVGAGI. Trimming at V came to 10 bases and at J to 5 bases, leaving 6 bases not matched to a gene. The CDR3 is made up of 13 amino acids. CDR3 in amino acids: CATLGLANNEQFF. The CDR3 DNA is TGTGCCACCCTGGGACTAGCAAACAATGAGCAGTTCTTC.

The V call is TRBV19, the J call TRBJ2-1; 10 bases align to TRBD2. Germline values: CDR1 LNHDA, CDR2 SQIVND (reference sequence). The CDR3 is 14 amino acids. Trimming cost V 6 bases and J 7 bases; bases outside gene matches: 6. CDR3 bases: TGTGCCAGTAGGGCTAGCGGGAGTAGTAATGAGCAGTTCTTC. Protein sequence: CASRASGSSNEQFF.

The chain carries TRBV2 and TRBJ2-2; D is possibly TRBD1 (6 bases). V shed 5 bases and J shed 3 bases, with 13 bases lying between them. This CDR3 has 15 amino acids. CDR1 SNHLY and CDR2 FYNNEI come from the germline V gene. CDR3 loop: CASSRQGKDTGELFF. The DNA of the CDR3 is TGTGCCAGCAGTCGTCAGGGGAAGGACACCGGGGAGCTGTTTTTT. Using reference TRBV2 and TRBJ2-2 for the parts outside the CDR3, the full variable domain is EPEVTQTPSHQVTQMGQEVILRCVPISNHLYFYWYRQILGQKVEFLVSFYNNEISEKSEIFDDQFSVERPDGSNFTLKIRSTKLEDSAMYFCASSRQGKDTGELFFGEGSRLTVL.

V gene TRBV6-7 combines with J gene TRBJ2-7; D gene unclear. TRBV6-7 is treated as an ORF (open reading frame) with a function not yet certain. This CDR3 is 15 amino acids long. With 2 bases removed from V and 2 bases from J, the gap between germline ends came to 13 bases. CDR3 residues: CASSYHGSFAYEQYF. The CDR3 DNA is TGTGCCAGCAGTTACCACGGGTCCTTCGCCTACGAGCAGTACTTC.

The chain recombines TRBV6-5 with TRBJ1-5; D is unclear. Trimming took 5 bases from V and 4 from J, leaving 12 bases between them. This CDR3 has 14 residues. CDR1 is MNHEY, CDR2 SVGAGI, per germline. The CDR3 is CASSPGWSNQPQHF. The CDR3 region has the DNA TGTGCCAGCAGTCCCGGGTGGAGTAATCAGCCCCAGCATTTT.

The V and J genes are TRBV6-5 and TRBJ2-7; D may be TRBD2 (5 bases). This CDR3 has 13 residues. Between the trimmed V and J ends, which lost 2 bases and 4 bases, there was a span of 9 bases. The V gene's germline CDR1 is MNHEY and CDR2 SVGAGI. The CDR3 nucleotides read TGTGCCAGCAGTTACCTTGGACTGTACGAGCAGTACTTC. Translating it yields CASSYLGLYEQYF.

The chain uses TRBV7-9 and TRBJ1-6; TRBD1 matches 8 bases. Germline CDR1 is SEHNR and CDR2 is FQNEAQ (reference sequence). CDR3 size: 16 residues. With 5 bases clipped from V and 5 bases from J, the junction kept 8 bases outside the gene matches. The CDR3: CASSPLGTGNNSPLHF. The CDR3 DNA is TGTGCCAGCAGCCCCCTGGGGACAGGAAATAATTCACCCCTCCACTTT.

V and J are TRBV2 and TRBJ2-1; 9 bases fit TRBD2. Germline trimming cut 11 bases from V and 6 bases from J; bases unmatched to any gene: 11. This CDR3 region has 14 residues. Germline CDR1 and CDR2: SNHLY and FYNNEI. Written as DNA, the CDR3 is TGTGCCCGTGCGGGAGGGTGGTCAGGCAATGAGCAGTTCTTC. Protein sequence: CARAGGWSGNEQFF.